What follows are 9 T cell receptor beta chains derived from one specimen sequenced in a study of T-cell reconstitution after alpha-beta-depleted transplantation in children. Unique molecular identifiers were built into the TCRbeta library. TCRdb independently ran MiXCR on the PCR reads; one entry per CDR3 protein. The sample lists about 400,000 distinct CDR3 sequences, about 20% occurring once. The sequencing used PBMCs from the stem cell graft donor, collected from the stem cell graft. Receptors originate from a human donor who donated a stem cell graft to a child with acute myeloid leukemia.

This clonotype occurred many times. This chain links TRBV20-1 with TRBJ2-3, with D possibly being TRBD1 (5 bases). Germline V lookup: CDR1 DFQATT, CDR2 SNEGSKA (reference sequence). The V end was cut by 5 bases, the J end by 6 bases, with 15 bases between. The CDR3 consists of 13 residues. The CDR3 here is CSAPTTAPDTQYF. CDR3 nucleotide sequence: TGCAGTGCTCCGACGACAGCACCTGATACGCAGTATTTT.

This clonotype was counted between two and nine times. CDR3 in DNA: TGTGCCAGCAGTTTAATGGGATTTTACGAGCAGTACTTC. It encodes CASSLMGFYEQYF. The chain uses TRBV12-3 or TRBV12-4 and TRBJ2-7; D uncertain. Between the trimmed V and J ends, which lost 2 bases and 4 bases, there was a span of 9 bases. The CDR3 sequence is 13 residues long.

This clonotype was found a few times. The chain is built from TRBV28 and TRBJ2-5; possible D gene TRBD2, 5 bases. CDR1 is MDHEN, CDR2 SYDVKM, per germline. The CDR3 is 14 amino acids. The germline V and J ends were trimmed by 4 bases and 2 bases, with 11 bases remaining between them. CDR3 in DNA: TGTGCCAGCAGTTGGTCGGGGAATCAAGAGACCCAGTACTTC. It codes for CASSWSGNQETQYF.

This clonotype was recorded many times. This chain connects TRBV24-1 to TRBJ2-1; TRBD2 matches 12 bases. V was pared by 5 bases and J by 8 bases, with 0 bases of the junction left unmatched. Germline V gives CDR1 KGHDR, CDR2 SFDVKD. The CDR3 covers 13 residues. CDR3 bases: TGTGCCACCAGTGGGACTAGCGGGGATGAGCAGTTCTTC. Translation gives CATSGTSGDEQFF.

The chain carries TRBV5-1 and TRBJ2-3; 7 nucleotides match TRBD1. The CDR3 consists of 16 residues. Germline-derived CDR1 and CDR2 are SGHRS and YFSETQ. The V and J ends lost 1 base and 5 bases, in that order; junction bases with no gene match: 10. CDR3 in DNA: TGCGCCAGCAGCTTGAGCGAGACAGGGCTTGGAGATACGCAGTATTTT. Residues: CASSLSETGLGDTQYF.

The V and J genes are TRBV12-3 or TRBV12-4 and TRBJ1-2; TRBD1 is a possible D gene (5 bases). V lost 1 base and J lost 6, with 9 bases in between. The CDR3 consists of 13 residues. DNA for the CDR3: TGTGCCAGCAGTTTAGTCGCGGGGGATGGCTACACCTTC. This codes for CASSLVAGDGYTF.

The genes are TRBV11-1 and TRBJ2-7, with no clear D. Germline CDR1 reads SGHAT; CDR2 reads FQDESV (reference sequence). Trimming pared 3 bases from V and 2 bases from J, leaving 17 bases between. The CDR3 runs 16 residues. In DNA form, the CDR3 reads TGTGCCAGCAGCTTTCGAACGGGTCAGCCCACCTACGAGCAGTACTTC. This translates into CASSFRTGQPTYEQYF.

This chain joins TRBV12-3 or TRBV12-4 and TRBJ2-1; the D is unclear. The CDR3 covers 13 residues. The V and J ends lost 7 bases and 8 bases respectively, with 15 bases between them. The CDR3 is CASTFRATHEQFF. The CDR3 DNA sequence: TGTGCCAGCACCTTCAGAGCCACACATGAGCAGTTCTTC.

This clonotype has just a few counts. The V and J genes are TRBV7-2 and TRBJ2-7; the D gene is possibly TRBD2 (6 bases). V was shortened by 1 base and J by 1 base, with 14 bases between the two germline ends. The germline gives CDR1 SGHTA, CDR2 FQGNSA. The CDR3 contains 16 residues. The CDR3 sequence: CASSLGPAGYSYEQYF. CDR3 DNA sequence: TGTGCCAGCAGCTTAGGCCCGGCGGGGTATTCCTACGAGCAGTACTTC.